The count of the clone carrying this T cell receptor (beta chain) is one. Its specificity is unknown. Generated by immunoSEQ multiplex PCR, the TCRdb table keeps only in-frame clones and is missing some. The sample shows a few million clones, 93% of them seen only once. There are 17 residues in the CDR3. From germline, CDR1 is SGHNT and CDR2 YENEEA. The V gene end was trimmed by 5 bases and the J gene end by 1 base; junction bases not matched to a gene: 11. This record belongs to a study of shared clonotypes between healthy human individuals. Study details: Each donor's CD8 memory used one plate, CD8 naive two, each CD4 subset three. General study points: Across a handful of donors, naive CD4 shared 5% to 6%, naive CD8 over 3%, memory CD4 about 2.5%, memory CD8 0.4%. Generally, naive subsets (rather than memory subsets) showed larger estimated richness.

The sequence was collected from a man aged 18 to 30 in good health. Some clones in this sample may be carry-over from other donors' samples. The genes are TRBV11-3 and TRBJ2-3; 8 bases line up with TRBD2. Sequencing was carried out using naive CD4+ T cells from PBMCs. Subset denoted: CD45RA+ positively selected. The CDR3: CASSAVRGAGGTDTQYF. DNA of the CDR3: TGTGCCAGCAGCGCCGTCCGAGGAGCGGGAGGCACAGATACGCAGTATTTT.